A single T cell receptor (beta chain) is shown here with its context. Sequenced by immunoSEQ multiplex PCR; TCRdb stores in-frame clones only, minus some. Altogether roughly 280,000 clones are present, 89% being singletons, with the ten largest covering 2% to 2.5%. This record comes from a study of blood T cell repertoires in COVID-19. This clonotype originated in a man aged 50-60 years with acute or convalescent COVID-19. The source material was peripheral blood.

The CDR3, as DNA: TGTGCCAGCAGCGTATCGGGACAGGGGTCCAATTCACCCCTCCACTTT. Translation gives CASSVSGQGSNSPLHF. This chain joins TRBV9 and TRBJ1-6; 10 bases map to TRBD1. V was pared by 1 base and J by 7 bases, with 5 bases of the junction left unmatched. Germline values: CDR1 SGDLS, CDR2 YYNGEE. CDR3 length: 16 amino acids. Supplemented by reference TRBV9 and TRBJ1-6, the full variable domain reads DSGVTQTPKHLITATGQRVTLRCSPRSGDLSVYWYQQSLDQGLQFLIQYYNGEERAKGNILERFSAQQFPDLHSELNLSSLELGDSALYFCASSVSGQGSNSPLHFGNGTRLTVT.